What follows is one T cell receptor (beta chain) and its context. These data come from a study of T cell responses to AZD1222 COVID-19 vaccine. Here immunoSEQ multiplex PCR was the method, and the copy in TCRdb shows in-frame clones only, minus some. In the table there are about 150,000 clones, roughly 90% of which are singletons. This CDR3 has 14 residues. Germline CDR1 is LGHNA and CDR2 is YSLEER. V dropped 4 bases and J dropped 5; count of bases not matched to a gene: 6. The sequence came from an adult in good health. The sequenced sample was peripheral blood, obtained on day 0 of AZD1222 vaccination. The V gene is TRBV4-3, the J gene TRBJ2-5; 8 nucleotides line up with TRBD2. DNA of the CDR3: TGCGCCAGCAGCCTAACGGGGGGGCCCGAGACCCAGTACTTC. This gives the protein CASSLTGGPETQYF.